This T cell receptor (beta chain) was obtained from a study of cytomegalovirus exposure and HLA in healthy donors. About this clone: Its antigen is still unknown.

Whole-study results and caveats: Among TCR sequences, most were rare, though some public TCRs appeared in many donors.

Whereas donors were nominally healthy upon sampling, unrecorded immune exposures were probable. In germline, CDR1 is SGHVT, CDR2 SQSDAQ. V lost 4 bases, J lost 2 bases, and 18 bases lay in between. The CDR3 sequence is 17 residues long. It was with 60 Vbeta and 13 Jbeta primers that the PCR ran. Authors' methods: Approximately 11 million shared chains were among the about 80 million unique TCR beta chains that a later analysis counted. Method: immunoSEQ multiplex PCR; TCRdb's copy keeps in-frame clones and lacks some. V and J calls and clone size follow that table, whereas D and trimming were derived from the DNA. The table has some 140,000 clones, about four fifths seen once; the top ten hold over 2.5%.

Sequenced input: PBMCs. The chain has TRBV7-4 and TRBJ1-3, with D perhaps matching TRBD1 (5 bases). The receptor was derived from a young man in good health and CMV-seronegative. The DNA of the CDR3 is TGTGCCAGCAGCTCTTCGACAGTTCTCCCCCCTGGAAACACCATATATTTT. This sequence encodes CASSSSTVLPPGNTIYF.